The T cell receptor (beta chain) described here comes from a study of control samples from healthy donors and cancer patients. The V end was cut by 0 bases, the J end by 5 bases, with 16 bases between. This CDR3 comprises 16 residues. Germline V gene data show CDR1 as SGHAT and CDR2 as FQNNGV. TCRdb keeps only in-frame clones here, not all; method: immunoSEQ multiplex PCR. The repertoire holds 20,000 to 30,000 clones, with 70% to 90% as singletons. The chain joins TRBV11-2 to TRBJ1-2, with D possibly matching TRBD1 (6 bases). This sequence originates from a woman aged 55-75 years with head and neck cancer. Sequencing was carried out using PBMCs. The CDR3 nucleotides are TGTGCCAGCAGCTTAGAGGCGGCCGTAGGGGGGTATGGCTACACCTTC. As protein: CASSLEAAVGGYGYTF.